The 5 T cell receptor beta chains below all came from one sample that was sequenced in a study of T cells in Graves' hyperthyroidism and ophthalmopathy. Researchers amplified the TCR beta CDR3 regions from RNA transcripts. A set of HTBI primers served as the primers for a first-round RT-PCR of the TCR CDR3. Using its own MiXCR run on the multiplex PCR reads, TCRdb lists one record per CDR3 protein. In the table there are hundreds of thousands of distinct CDR3 sequences, 15% to 17% of which are singletons. Sequencing was carried out using blood. The receptors derive from a woman under 30 with Graves' hyperthyroidism.

The chain carries TRBV5-4 and TRBJ1-1, with TRBD1 matching 8 bases. V shed 3 bases and J 6 bases; nucleotides not matched to a gene: 10. Germline V gene sequence: CDR1 SGHNT, CDR2 YYREEE (reference sequence). The CDR3 has 15 residues. The CDR3 loop is CASSSASDRAAEAFF. CDR3 nucleotide sequence: TGTGCCAGCAGCTCCGCCTCGGACAGGGCCGCTGAAGCTTTCTTT.

Ten or more counts support this clonotype. The rearrangement uses TRBV6-2 or TRBV6-3 and TRBJ2-2; a possible D gene is TRBD2 (6 bases). Germline V gives CDR1 MNHEY, CDR2 SVGEGT. V lost 7 bases, J lost 2 bases, and 11 bases lay in between. The CDR3 covers 14 residues. In DNA form, the CDR3 reads TGTGCCAGCATTGTAGCGGTAAACACCGGGGAGCTGTTTTTT. Translation: CASIVAVNTGELFF.

This rearrangement joins TRBV4-1 to TRBJ2-7, with 7 bases aligning to TRBD1. CDR3 size: 15 residues. V shed 4 bases, J shed 3 bases, and the junction held 9 bases outside the gene matches. Germline loops: CDR1 MGHRA, CDR2 YSYEKL. CDR3 nucleotides: TGCGCCAGCAGCCGGAACGGGCAGGGGGTCTACGAGCAGTACTTC. Its protein is CASSRNGQGVYEQYF.

Worth noting for this clonotype: Possible read error: a much larger clone is one base away. CDR3 protein: CASSLNGAGAYSEQFF. CDR3 coding DNA: TGTGCCAGCAGTTTAAACGGAGCGGGAGCCTACAGTGAGCAGTTCTTC. This chain connects TRBV27 to TRBJ2-1, with 8 bases fitting TRBD2. The CDR3 has 16 residues. The germline V gene has CDR1 MNHEY and CDR2 SMNVEV (reference sequence).

This clonotype has more than one count but fewer than ten. The V call is TRBV11-2, the J call TRBJ1-4; TRBD1 is a possible D gene (5 bases). From germline, CDR1 is SGHAT and CDR2 FQNNGV. With 1 base removed from V and 7 bases from J, the gap between germline ends came to 13 bases. This CDR3 is 15 amino acids long. CDR3 residues: CASSLAARGSEKLFF. CDR3 sequence (DNA): TGTGCCAGCAGCTTAGCAGCTAGGGGCAGTGAAAAACTGTTTTTT.